One and the same sample provided the 16 T cell receptor beta chains below, sequenced in a study of cytomegalovirus exposure and HLA in healthy donors. With 60 Vbeta and 13 Jbeta primers, the PCR was carried out. Profiling relied on immunoSEQ multiplex PCR, and the TCRdb table lists in-frame clones only, not all of them. The sample has about 120,000 clones, roughly a tenth seen once; the top ten hold approximately 3%. Specimen: PBMCs. All receptors come from a man between 25 and 39 years old in good health and CMV-seronegative.

CDR3 nucleotide sequence: TGTGCCTGGAGTTCCGGGACTAGGGCCCGGTCCCAGTACTTC. It codes for CAWSSGTRARSQYF. The rearrangement joins TRBV30 to TRBJ2-5, with 8 nucleotides matching TRBD2. Germline loops: CDR1 GTSNPN, CDR2 SVGIG (reference sequence). Trimming removed 2 bases from V and 9 bases from J; junction bases left unmatched: 11. The CDR3 loop spans 14 amino acids.

This rearrangement joins TRBV6-6 to TRBJ2-7; 7 nucleotides match TRBD1. V lost 6 bases, J lost 0 bases, and 5 bases stayed unmatched. CDR3 length: 14 residues. Germline V gene lookup returns CDR1 MNHNY and CDR2 SVGAGI (reference sequence). CDR3 DNA sequence: TGTGCCAGCAGATTGGGACAGAACTCCTACGAGCAGTACTTC. Its protein is CASRLGQNSYEQYF.

The sample holds a few counts of this clone. The chain joins TRBV29-1 to TRBJ1-3; perhaps TRBD1 as D (6 bases). This CDR3 spans 14 amino acids. The germline gives CDR1 SQVTM, CDR2 ANQGSEA. The V end was cut by 7 bases, the J end by 2 bases, with 15 bases between. CDR3 residues: CSASTGSTGNTIYF. The DNA for the CDR3 is TGCAGCGCATCAACAGGGTCAACTGGAAACACCATATATTTT.

This clone was observed a few times. The CDR3 region has the DNA TGTGCCAGCAGCCCCGGACAGGGGGGCTACGAGCAGTACTTC. It codes for CASSPGQGGYEQYF. The rearrangement joins TRBV13 to TRBJ2-7, with 10 nucleotides matching TRBD1. Germline CDR1 reads PRHDT; CDR2 reads FYEKMQ (reference sequence). This CDR3 comprises 14 residues. V was pared by 5 bases and J by 3 bases, with 4 bases of the junction left unmatched.

The chain joins TRBV10-2 to TRBJ2-7, with TRBD1 matching over 10 bases. V was clipped by 3 bases and J by 0 bases; unmatched bases: 5. Germline-derived CDR1 and CDR2 are WSHSY and SAAADI. The CDR3 sequence is 16 residues long. CDR3 sequence: CASSDAGTGVSYEQYF. DNA of the CDR3: TGCGCCAGCAGTGACGCCGGGACAGGGGTCTCCTACGAGCAGTACTTC.

This sequence joins TRBV19 and TRBJ2-5, with D possibly matching TRBD1 (5 bases). The germline V gene encodes CDR1 LNHDA and CDR2 SQIVND (reference sequence). Trimming pared 3 bases from V and 4 bases from J, leaving 12 bases between. CDR3 length: 14 amino acids. CDR3 loop: CASSMQGGVETQYF. The CDR3 coding sequence is TGTGCCAGTAGTATGCAGGGCGGTGTAGAGACCCAGTACTTC.

A few counts support this clone. Other DNA variants within this sample encode the same CDR3. This sequence joins TRBV5-1 and TRBJ2-3; 9 nucleotides align to TRBD2. From germline, CDR1 is SGHRS and CDR2 YFSETQ. V was pared by 3 bases and J by 2 bases, with 7 bases of the junction left unmatched. This CDR3 has 16 residues. The CDR3 coding sequence is TGCGCCAGCAGCTCGATAGCGGGAGTGTACACAGATACGCAGTATTTT. Protein sequence: CASSSIAGVYTDTQYF.

This clone turned up a few times. The chain has TRBV7-2 and TRBJ2-5; 11 bases map to TRBD2. The V segment lost 0 bases and the J segment 4 bases; nucleotides outside the gene matches: 4. Germline assignment: CDR1 SGHTA and CDR2 FQGNSA. The CDR3 sequence is 16 residues long. The CDR3 sequence is CASSLARLAGLETQYF. Here the CDR3 DNA reads TGTGCCAGCAGCTTAGCACGACTAGCGGGGCTAGAGACCCAGTACTTC. The full variable domain, rest sourced from reference TRBV7-2 and TRBJ2-5, is GAGVSQSPSNKVTEKGKDVELRCDPISGHTALYWYRQSLGQGLEFLIYFQGNSAPDKSGLPSDRFSAERTGGSVSTLTIQRTQQEDSAVYLCASSLARLAGLETQYFGPGTRLLVL.

This clone was recorded a few times. V gene TRBV5-4 combines with J gene TRBJ2-5, with 12 bases matching TRBD2. Per germline, CDR1 SGHNT and CDR2 YYREEE (reference sequence). V shed 3 bases and J 2 bases; nucleotides not matched to a gene: 5. The CDR3 runs 16 residues. This CDR3 reads CASSSGLAGWQETQYF. CDR3 coding DNA: TGTGCCAGCAGCTCCGGACTAGCGGGGTGGCAAGAGACCCAGTACTTC. Full variable domain (rest looked up from reference TRBV5-4 and TRBJ2-5): ETGVTQSPTHLIKTRGQQVTLRCSSQSGHNTVSWYQQALGQGPQFIFQYYREEENGRGNFPPRFSGLQFPNYSSELNVNALELDDSALYLCASSSGLAGWQETQYFGPGTRLLVL.

The CDR3 sequence is CASSLALWGGNQPQHF. CDR3 sequence (DNA): TGTGCCAGCAGCTTGGCCCTATGGGGGGGCAATCAGCCCCAGCATTTT. The chain is built from TRBV5-5 and TRBJ1-5; maybe TRBD1 (5 bases). The CDR3 consists of 16 residues. Germline assignment: CDR1 SGHKS and CDR2 YYEKEE (reference sequence). Trimming removed 0 bases from V and 2 bases from J, with 12 bases in between.

The chain recombines TRBV7-2 with TRBJ1-2; weak D call: TRBD1 (6 bases). CDR1 is SGHTA and CDR2 is FQGNSA in the germline V gene. V lost 5 bases and J 4 bases, leaving 17 bases between the germline ends. This CDR3 region has 15 residues. The CDR3 coding sequence is TGTGCCAGCAGCCCCGAACAGGGAGGGAGCTATGGCTACACCTTC. It translates to CASSPEQGGSYGYTF.

This clone was picked up a small number of times. The chain combines TRBV28 with TRBJ1-2; unclear D gene. CDR1 and CDR2 (germline): MDHEN, SYDVKM. The CDR3 has 16 residues. Trimming took off 5 bases at V and 0 bases at J, with 16 bases between the two ends. In nucleotides, the CDR3 is TGTGCCAGCAGTCTCGCCGACAACATAGCTAACTATGGCTACACCTTC. It yields the protein CASSLADNIANYGYTF.

The DNA of the CDR3 is TGTGCCAGTACTGGGGGAACAGGGGGCTTCTGGACAGATACGCAGTATTTT. Protein product: CASTGGTGGFWTDTQYF. V and J are TRBV19 and TRBJ2-3, with 9 bases that match TRBD1. The CDR3 extends over 17 amino acids. The germline V gene encodes CDR1 LNHDA and CDR2 SQIVND (reference sequence). V lost 7 bases, J lost 3 bases, and 14 bases stayed unmatched.

V and J are TRBV2 and TRBJ1-1, with D unresolved. The CDR3 is made up of 16 amino acids. V was cut by 6 bases and J by 2 bases, with 19 bases left in between. Germline V lookup: CDR1 SNHLY, CDR2 FYNNEI. DNA of the CDR3: TGTGCCAGCAGGGCCCCGACCGGGGTGAGAAACACTGAAGCTTTCTTT. Residues: CASRAPTGVRNTEAFF.

This rearrangement joins TRBV6-7 to TRBJ2-4; 8 positions match TRBD1. TRBV6-7 is classed as an ORF, of uncertain function. CDR3 length equals 16 residues. V shed 6 bases and J 2 bases; nucleotides not matched to a gene: 9. CDR3 DNA: TGTGCCAGCAGCAATACAGGGGGTATGACCAAAAACATTCAGTACTTC. Translating gives CASSNTGGMTKNIQYF.

The J gene is TRBJ1-2, the V gene TRBV28; 12 bases map to TRBD1. The germline gives CDR1 MDHEN, CDR2 SYDVKM. V shed 4 bases and J 8 bases; nucleotides not matched to a gene: 5. This CDR3 is 14 amino acids long. The CDR3 DNA is TGTGCCAGCAGTTGGGGACAGGGGGCGGGGGGCTACACCTTC. It yields the protein CASSWGQGAGGYTF.